These 3 T cell receptor beta chains were all obtained from the same sample, sequenced in a study of brain T cells in children with intractable seizures. Regarding time point: blood from clinic visit 5 months post-surgery; TSC patient then seizure free. This table comes from immunoSEQ multiplex PCR, and its TCRdb copy is limited to in-frame clones, with some not included. The sample yields about 340,000 clones, roughly 93% seen once. This specimen was peripheral blood, taken approximately 5 months after surgery. These receptors were taken from a boy younger than two with tuberous sclerosis and intractable seizures.

CDR3 DNA: TGTGCCAGCAGCTCGATCATATTAGATATGAACACTGAAGCTTTCTTT. This translates into CASSSIILDMNTEAFF. The chain carries TRBV7-9 and TRBJ1-1; D gene unclear. Trimming took 4 bases from V and 0 from J, leaving 15 bases between them. The CDR3 contains 16 residues. Germline V gene sequence: CDR1 SEHNR, CDR2 FQNEAQ (reference sequence).

The chain combines TRBV6-4 with TRBJ2-1, with 8 nucleotides matching TRBD1. V lost 4 bases to trimming and J lost 0 bases; unmatched junction nucleotides: 5. Per the germline V gene, CDR1 is MRHNA and CDR2 is SNTAGT. The CDR3 contains 16 residues. The CDR3 sequence is CASSATGTGSYNEQFF. CDR3 DNA sequence: TGTGCCAGCAGTGCCACCGGGACAGGCTCCTACAATGAGCAGTTCTTC.

CDR3 residues: CASSNYRGSSYEQYF. The CDR3 DNA follows: TGTGCCAGCAGCAACTATCGGGGGAGCTCCTACGAGCAGTACTTC. The V call is TRBV7-9, the J call TRBJ2-7; a weak D match, TRBD2 (6 bases). Germline values: CDR1 SEHNR, CDR2 FQNEAQ (reference sequence). V lost 5 bases to trimming and J lost 0 bases, with 14 bases between them. This CDR3 comprises 15 residues. The full variable domain, completed using reference TRBV7-9 and TRBJ2-7, is DTGVSQNPRHKITKRGQNVTFRCDPISEHNRLYWYRQTLGQGPEFLTYFQNEAQLEKSRLLSDRFSAERPKGSFSTLEIQRTEQGDSAMYLCASSNYRGSSYEQYFGPGTRLTVT.